These T cell receptor beta chains were read from a single sample in a study of T cells and Merkel cell carcinoma outcomes. Repertoires were generated with immunoSEQ multiplex PCR, while TCRdb's copy carries only in-frame clones and drops some. The sample has around 14,000 clones, over 85% seen once. The sequencing input was tumor tissue from Merkel cell carcinoma. The source is a human donor with Merkel cell carcinoma. The CDR3 runs from the conserved cysteine through the conserved F or W. The D gene is left open where the match is weak. Where a row states a size, it is once, few, many or the class of an expanded clone; other rows omit it.

D gene | J gene | V gene | clone size | CDR3 DNA | CDR3 protein
TRBD2 | TRBJ2-2 | TRBV5-6 | NA | TGTGCCAGCAGCCTTGTGGGAGGGACTAGCTCATCCGGGGAGCTGTTTTTT | CASSLVGGTSSSGELFF
NA | TRBJ1-5 | TRBV4-1 | NA | TGCGCCAGCAGCCCGAGACTCACCCTAGGAGGCAATCAGCCCCAGCATTTT | CASSPRLTLGGNQPQHF
TRBD1 | TRBJ1-2 | TRBV6-5 | NA | TGTGCCAGCAGTTTTTTACAGGGGGCGCAGGGCTACACCTTC | CASSFLQGAQGYTF
TRBD1 | TRBJ1-2 | TRBV9 | NA | TGTGCCAGCAGCGTAACAGCAGGGGGGAACTATGGCTACACCTTC | CASSVTAGGNYGYTF
TRBD1 | TRBJ2-1 | TRBV5-1 | NA | TGCGCCAGCAGCTTGCTCAGGGGGTCCTACAATGAGCAGTTCTTC | CASSLLRGSYNEQFF
NA | TRBJ2-1 | TRBV20-1 | NA | TGCAGTGCTATGGGCAATGAGCAGTTCTTC | CSAMGNEQFF
TRBD2 | TRBJ2-1 | TRBV5-1 | NA | TGCGCCAGCAGCTTGTCTCTAGCGGGGGGCAATGAGCAGTTCTTC | CASSLSLAGGNEQFF
NA | TRBJ1-1 | TRBV15 | NA | TGTGCCACCAAGCGGACGGCGAACACTGAAGCTTTCTTT | CATKRTANTEAFF
TRBD1 | TRBJ2-6 | TRBV5-4 | NA | TGTGCCAGCAGCCACTGGACAGGGACCCCGAGGGGGGCCAACGTCCTGACTTTC | CASSHWTGTPRGANVLTF
NA | TRBJ1-1 | TRBV18 | once | TGTGCCAGCTCCAAAAGGGGAATCACTGAAGCTTTCTTT | CASSKRGITEAFF
TRBD1 | TRBJ2-6 | TRBV18 | NA | TGTGCCAGCTCACCACTAGGGACAGGGGGGATGTCCGGGGCCAACGTCCTGACTTTC | CASSPLGTGGMSGANVLTF
NA | TRBJ2-7 | TRBV19 | NA | TGTGCCAGTAGTATACAGGGGTCATCAACCTACGAGCAGTACTTC | CASSIQGSSTYEQYF
NA | TRBJ1-1 | TRBV29-1 | NA | TGCAGCGTTGAATGGAACACTGAAGCTTTCTTT | CSVEWNTEAFF
TRBD1 | TRBJ2-2 | TRBV9 | NA | TGTGCCAGCAGCCCCGAAACAGGGGGGACCGGGGAGCTGTTTTTT | CASSPETGGTGELFF
NA | TRBJ1-2 | TRBV7-9 | NA | TGTGCCAGCTCGCGGGGCACGGACTATGGCTACACCTTC | CASSRGTDYGYTF